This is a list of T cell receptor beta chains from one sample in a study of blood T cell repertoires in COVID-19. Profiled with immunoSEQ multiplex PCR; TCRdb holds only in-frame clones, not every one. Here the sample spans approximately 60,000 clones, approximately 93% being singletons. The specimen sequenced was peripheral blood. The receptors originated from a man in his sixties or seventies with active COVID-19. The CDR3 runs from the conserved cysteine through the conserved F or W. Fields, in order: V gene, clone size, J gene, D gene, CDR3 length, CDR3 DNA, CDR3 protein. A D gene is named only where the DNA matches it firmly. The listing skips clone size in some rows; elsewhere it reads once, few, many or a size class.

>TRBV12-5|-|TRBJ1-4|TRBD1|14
TGTGCTAGTGGTTTACAGGGGGCTGGTGAAAAACTGTTTTTT
CASGLQGAGEKLFF
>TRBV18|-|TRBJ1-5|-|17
TGTGCCAGCTCACCGCAGGGAGGGCCAAATCTCAATCAGCCCCAGCATTTT
CASSPQGGPNLNQPQHF
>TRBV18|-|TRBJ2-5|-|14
TGTGCCAGCTCACCAGGGACACCACAAGAGACCCAGTACTTC
CASSPGTPQETQYF
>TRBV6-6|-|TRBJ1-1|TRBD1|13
TGTGCCAGCAGTTACCCCCTCACAGGGGGAGCTTTCTTT
CASSYPLTGGAFF
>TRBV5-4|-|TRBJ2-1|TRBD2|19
TGTGCCAGCAGCACGGGACTAGCGGGGGGGCTGAGCTCCTACAATGAGCAGTTCTTC
CASSTGLAGGLSSYNEQFF
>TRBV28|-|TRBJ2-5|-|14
TGTGCCAGCAGTTCCGGACAGTTCCAAGAGACCCAGTACTTC
CASSSGQFQETQYF
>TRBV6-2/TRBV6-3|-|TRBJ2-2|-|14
TGTGCCAGCAGTCTTATATCGAACACCGGGGAGCTGTTTTTT
CASSLISNTGELFF
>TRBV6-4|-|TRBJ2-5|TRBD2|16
TGTGCCAGCAGTGACGGCGGCGGGGGGTCGGCCGGGGCCCAGTACTTC
CASSDGGGGSAGAQYF
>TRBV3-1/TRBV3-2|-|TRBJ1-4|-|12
TGTGCCAGCAGCCAAAGCAATGAAAAACTGTTTTTT
CASSQSNEKLFF
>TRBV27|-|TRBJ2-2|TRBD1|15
TGTGCCAGCAGTACTCGGACAGGACTCCCCGGGGAGCTGTTTTTT
CASSTRTGLPGELFF
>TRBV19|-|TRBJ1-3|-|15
TGTGCCAGTAAGGCGCAGGGGATAACTGGAAACACCATATATTTT
CASKAQGITGNTIYF
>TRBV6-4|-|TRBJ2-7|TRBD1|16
TGTGCCAGCAGTGACTCCTCCGGGACAGGGGGAGGCGAGCAGTACTTC
CASSDSSGTGGGEQYF
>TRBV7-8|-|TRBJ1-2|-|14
TGTGCCAGCAGCTTCGCTACAGGGTACTATGGCTACACCTTC
CASSFATGYYGYTF
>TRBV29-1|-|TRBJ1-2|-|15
TGCAGCGTTGAGCGAGGGAACGGCTTCGGCTATGGCTACACCTTC
CSVERGNGFGYGYTF
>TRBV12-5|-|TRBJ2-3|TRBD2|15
TGTGCTAGTGGTTTGGGGCTAGCGGAGGCAGATACGCAGTATTTT
CASGLGLAEADTQYF
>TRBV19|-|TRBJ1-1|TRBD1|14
TGTGCCAGTAGTACAATTGGACAGGACACTGAAGCTTTCTTT
CASSTIGQDTEAFF
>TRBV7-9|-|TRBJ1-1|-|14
TGTGCCAGCAGCTCAGGGGCGGGGAACACTGAAGCTTTCTTT
CASSSGAGNTEAFF
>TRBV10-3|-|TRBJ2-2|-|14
TGTGCCATCAGTACTGGACTGTACACCGGGGAGCTGTTTTTT
CAISTGLYTGELFF
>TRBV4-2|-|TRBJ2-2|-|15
TGTGCCAGCAGTCACGCAGAAATGAACACCGGGGAGCTGTTTTTT
CASSHAEMNTGELFF
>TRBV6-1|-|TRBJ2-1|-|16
TGTGCCAGCAGTGAGATTCTCATGAGCTCCTACAATGAGCAGTTCTTC
CASSEILMSSYNEQFF
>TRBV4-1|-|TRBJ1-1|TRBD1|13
TGCGCCAGCAGCCAGACCAGTGAGGGACAGCAATTCTTT
CASSQTSEGQQFF
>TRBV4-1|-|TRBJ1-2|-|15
TGCGCCAGCAGCCAAGATTGGGGGGGCGGCTATGGCTACACCTTC
CASSQDWGGGYGYTF
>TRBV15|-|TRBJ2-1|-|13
TGTGCCACCAGCAGACAACTGGTCCCGGAGCAGTTCTTC
CATSRQLVPEQFF
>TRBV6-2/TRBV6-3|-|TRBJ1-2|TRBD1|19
TGTGCCAGCAGTTACCCCGGGACAGGGGGCCCCACGCACGGCTATGGCTACACCTTC
CASSYPGTGGPTHGYGYTF
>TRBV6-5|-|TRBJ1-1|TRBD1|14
TGTGCCAGCAGGACACAGGGGCAGAACACTGAAGCTTTCTTT
CASRTQGQNTEAFF
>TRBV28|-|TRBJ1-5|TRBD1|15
TGTGCCAGCAGTTCATCCGGGACAGGGTATCAGCCCCAGCATTTT
CASSSSGTGYQPQHF
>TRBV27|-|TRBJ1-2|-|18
TGTGCCAGCAGTCCCGACAGGAGGTCCCCCCTTCACCACTATGGCTACACCTTC
CASSPDRRSPLHHYGYTF
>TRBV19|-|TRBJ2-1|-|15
TGTGCCAGTATATCCCGGGGTGGTGCAAGGAATGAGCAGTTCTTC
CASISRGGARNEQFF
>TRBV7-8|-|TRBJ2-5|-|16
TGTGCCAGCAGCTTAGCGTTGCTAGGGGTAGGGGAGACCCAGTACTTC
CASSLALLGVGETQYF
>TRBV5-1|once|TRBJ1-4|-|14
TGCGCCAGCAGCCCGGGGAGGGGTTCTGAAAAACTGTTTTTT
CASSPGRGSEKLFF
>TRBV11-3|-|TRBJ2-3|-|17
TGTGCCAGCAGCTTAGATGGGACGGGGACTAGCACAGATACGCAGTATTTT
CASSLDGTGTSTDTQYF
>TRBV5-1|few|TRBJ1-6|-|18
TGCGCCAGCAGCTCCGTTAGGGGGGGGCTCTCGGATAATTCACCCCTCCACTTT
CASSSVRGGLSDNSPLHF
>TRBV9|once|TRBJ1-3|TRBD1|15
TGTGCCAGCGGGGGACAGGACCTCTCTGGAAACACCATATATTTT
CASGGQDLSGNTIYF
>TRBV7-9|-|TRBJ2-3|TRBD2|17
TGTGCCAGCAGCGACGGACTAGCGGGGGGCCCTAGTAATACGCAGTATTTT
CASSDGLAGGPSNTQYF
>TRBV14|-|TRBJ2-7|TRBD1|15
TGTGCCAGCAGCCACTGGGGACAGGAAAGCTACGAGCAGTACTTC
CASSHWGQESYEQYF
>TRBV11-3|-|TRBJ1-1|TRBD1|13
TGTGCCAGCAGCTTTGCAGGGGGAACTGAAGCTTTCTTT
CASSFAGGTEAFF
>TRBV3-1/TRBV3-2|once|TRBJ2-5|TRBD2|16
TGTGCCAGCAGCCCTGGGGGGACTAGCGGGGAGGAGACCCAGTACTTC
CASSPGGTSGEETQYF
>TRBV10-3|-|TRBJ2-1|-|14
TGTGCCATCAGTGCTCCGGGACTGACTGGGGAGCAGTTCTTC
CAISAPGLTGEQFF
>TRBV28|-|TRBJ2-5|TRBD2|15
TGTGCCAGCAGTCCCGGGTCCGGGAGGGAAGAGACCCAGTACTTC
CASSPGSGREETQYF
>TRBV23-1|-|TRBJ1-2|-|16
TGCGCCAGCAGTCAACGAGCGGGGTTTGAGAACTATGGCTACACCTTC
CASSQRAGFENYGYTF
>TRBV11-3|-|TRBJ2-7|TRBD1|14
TGTGCCAGCAGTTTCAGGGGGCGCGGTCGCGAGCAGTACTTC
CASSFRGRGREQYF
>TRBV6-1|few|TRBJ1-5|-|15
TGTGCCAGCAGTGAATTGGGACATAGCAATCAGCCCCAGCATTTT
CASSELGHSNQPQHF
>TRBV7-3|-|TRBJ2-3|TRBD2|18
TGTGCCAGCAGCTTAAAGCCACCGACTAGCGGGGTAACAGATACGCAGTATTTT
CASSLKPPTSGVTDTQYF